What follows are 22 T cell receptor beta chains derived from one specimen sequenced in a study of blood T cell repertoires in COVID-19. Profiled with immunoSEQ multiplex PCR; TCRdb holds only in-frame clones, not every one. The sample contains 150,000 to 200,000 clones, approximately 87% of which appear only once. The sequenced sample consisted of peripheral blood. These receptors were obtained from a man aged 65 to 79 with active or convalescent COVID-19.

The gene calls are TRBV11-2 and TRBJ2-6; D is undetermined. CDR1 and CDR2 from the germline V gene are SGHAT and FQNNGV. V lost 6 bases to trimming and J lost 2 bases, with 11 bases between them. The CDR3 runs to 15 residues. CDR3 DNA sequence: TGTGCCAGCAGTCCCCCAGTTACTGGGGCCAACGTCCTGACTTTC. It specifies CASSPPVTGANVLTF.

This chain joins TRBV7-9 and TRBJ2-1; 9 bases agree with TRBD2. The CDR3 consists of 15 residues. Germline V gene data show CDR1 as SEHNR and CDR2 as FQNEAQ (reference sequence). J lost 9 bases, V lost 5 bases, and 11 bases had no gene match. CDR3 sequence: CASSRLAEPPSEQFF. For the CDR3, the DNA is TGTGCCAGCAGCCGACTAGCGGAACCCCCTTCTGAGCAGTTCTTC.

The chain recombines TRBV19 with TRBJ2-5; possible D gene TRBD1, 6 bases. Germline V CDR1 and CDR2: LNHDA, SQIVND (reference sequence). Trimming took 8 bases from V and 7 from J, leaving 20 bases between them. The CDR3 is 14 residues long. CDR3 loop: CASGQYGKSGTQYF. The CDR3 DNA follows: TGTGCCAGTGGACAGTACGGGAAATCTGGGACCCAGTACTTC.

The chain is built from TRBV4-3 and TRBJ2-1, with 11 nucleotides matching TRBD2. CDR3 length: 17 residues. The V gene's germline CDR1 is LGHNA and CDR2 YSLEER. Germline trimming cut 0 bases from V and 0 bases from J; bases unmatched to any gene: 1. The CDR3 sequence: CASSQDSGGASYNEQFF. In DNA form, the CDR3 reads TGCGCCAGCAGCCAAGATAGCGGGGGGGCCTCCTACAATGAGCAGTTCTTC.

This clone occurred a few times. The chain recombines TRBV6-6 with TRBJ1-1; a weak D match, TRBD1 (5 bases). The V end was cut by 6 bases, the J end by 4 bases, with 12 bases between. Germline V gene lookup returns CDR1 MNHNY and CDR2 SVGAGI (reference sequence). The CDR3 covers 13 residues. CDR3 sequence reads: CASSPREGTEAFF. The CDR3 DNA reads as TGTGCCAGCAGCCCCAGGGAGGGCACTGAAGCTTTCTTT.

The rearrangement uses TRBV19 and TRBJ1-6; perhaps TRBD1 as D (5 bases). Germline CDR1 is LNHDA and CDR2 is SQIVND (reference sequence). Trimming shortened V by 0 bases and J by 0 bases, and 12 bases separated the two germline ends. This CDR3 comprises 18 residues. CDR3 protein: CASSIDGAVSSYNSPLHF. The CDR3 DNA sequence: TGTGCCAGTAGTATAGATGGGGCAGTCAGCTCCTATAATTCACCCCTCCACTTT.

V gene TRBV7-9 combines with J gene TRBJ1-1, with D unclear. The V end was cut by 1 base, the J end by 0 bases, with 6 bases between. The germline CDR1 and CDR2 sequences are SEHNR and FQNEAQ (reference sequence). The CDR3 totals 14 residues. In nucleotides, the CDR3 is TGTGCCAGCAGCTTAGGCCTACTGAACACTGAAGCTTTCTTT. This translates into CASSLGLLNTEAFF. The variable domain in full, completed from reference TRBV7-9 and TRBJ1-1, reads DTGVSQNPRHKITKRGQNVTFRCDPISEHNRLYWYRQTLGQGPEFLTYFQNEAQLEKSRLLSDRFSAERPKGSFSTLEIQRTEQGDSAMYLCASSLGLLNTEAFFGQGTRLTVV.

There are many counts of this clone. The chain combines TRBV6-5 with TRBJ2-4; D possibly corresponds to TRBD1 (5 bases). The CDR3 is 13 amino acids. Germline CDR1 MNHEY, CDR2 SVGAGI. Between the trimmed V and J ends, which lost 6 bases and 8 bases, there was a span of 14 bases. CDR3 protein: CASRPRRGDIQYF. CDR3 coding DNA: TGTGCCAGCAGGCCCCGTAGGGGCGACATTCAGTACTTC.

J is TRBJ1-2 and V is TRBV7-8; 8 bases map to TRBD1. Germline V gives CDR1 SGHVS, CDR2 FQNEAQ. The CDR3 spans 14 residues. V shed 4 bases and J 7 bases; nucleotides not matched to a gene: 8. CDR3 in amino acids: CASSSGQGLSGYTF. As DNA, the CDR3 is TGTGCCAGCAGCTCCGGACAGGGCCTTTCTGGCTACACCTTC.

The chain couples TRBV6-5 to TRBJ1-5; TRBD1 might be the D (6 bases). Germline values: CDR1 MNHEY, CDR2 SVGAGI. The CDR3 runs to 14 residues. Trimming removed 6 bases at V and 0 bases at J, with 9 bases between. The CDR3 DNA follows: TGTGCCAGCAGCCCACAGGGTAGCAATCAGCCCCAGCATTTT. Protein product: CASSPQGSNQPQHF.

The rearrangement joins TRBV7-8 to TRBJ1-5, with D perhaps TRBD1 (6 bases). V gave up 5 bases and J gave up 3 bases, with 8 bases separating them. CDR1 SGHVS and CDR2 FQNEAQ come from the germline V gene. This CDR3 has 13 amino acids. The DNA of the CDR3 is TGTGCCAGCAGCCGGGACAACAATCAGCCCCAGCATTTT. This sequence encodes CASSRDNNQPQHF.

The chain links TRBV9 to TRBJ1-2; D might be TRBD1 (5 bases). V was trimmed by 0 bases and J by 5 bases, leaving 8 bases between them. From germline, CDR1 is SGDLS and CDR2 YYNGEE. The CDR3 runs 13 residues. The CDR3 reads CASSVGQGYGYTF. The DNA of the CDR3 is TGTGCCAGCAGCGTAGGGCAGGGTTATGGCTACACCTTC.

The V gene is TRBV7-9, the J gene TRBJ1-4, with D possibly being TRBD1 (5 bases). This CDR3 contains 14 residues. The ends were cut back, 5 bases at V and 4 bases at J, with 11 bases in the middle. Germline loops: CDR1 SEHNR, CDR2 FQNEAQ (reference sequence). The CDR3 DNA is TGTGCCAGCAGCCCTGGGGGGGTTAATGAAAAACTGTTTTTT. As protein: CASSPGGVNEKLFF.

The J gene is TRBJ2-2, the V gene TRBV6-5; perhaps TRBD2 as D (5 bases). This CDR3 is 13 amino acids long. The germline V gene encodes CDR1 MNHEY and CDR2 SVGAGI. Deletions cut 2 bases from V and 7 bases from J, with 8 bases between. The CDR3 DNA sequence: TGTGCCAGCAGTTACCCCGCGGGCGGGGAGCTGTTTTTT. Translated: CASSYPAGGELFF.

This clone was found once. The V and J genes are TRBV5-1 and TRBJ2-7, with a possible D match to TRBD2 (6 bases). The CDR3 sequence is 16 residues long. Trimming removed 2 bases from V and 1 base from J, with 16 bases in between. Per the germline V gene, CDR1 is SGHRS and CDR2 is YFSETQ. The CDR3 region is CASSFGPGTFSYEQYF. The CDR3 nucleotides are TGCGCCAGCAGCTTTGGCCCAGGGACTTTTTCCTACGAGCAGTACTTC.

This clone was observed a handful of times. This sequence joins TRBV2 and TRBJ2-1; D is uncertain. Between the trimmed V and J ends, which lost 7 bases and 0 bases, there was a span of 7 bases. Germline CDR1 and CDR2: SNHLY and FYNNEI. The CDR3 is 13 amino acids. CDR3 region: CASIYFSYNEQFF. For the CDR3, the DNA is TGTGCCAGCATATACTTCTCCTACAATGAGCAGTTCTTC.

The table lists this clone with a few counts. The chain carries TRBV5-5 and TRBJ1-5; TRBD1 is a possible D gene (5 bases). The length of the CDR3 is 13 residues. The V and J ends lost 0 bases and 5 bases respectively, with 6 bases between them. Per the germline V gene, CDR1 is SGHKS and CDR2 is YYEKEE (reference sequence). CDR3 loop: CASSLAGDQPQHF. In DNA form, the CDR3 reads TGTGCCAGCAGCTTGGCGGGGGATCAGCCCCAGCATTTT.

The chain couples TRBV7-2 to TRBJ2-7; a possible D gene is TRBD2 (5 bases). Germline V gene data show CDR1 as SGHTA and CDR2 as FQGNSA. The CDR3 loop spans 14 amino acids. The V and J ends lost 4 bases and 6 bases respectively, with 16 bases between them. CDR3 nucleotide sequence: TGTGCCAGCAGCTCCCACCAACGCGGGTCCGAGCAGTACTTC. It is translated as CASSSHQRGSEQYF.

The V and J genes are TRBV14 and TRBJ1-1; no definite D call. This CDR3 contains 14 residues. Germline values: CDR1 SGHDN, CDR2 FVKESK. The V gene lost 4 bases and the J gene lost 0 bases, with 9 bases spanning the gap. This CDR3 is CASSPPGMNTEAFF. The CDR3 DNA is TGTGCCAGCAGCCCCCCGGGGATGAACACTGAAGCTTTCTTT. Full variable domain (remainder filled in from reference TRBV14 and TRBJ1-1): EAGVTQFPSHSVIEKGQTVTLRCDPISGHDNLYWYRRVMGKEIKFLLHFVKESKQDESGMPNNRFLAERTGGTYSTLKVQPAELEDSGVYFCASSPPGMNTEAFFGQGTRLTVV.

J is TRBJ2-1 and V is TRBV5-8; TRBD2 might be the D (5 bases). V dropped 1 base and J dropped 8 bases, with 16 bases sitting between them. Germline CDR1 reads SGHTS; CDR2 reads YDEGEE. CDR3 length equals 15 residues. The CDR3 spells CASSLISRGGDEQFF. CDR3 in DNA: TGTGCCAGCAGCTTGATCTCCCGGGGTGGGGATGAGCAGTTCTTC.

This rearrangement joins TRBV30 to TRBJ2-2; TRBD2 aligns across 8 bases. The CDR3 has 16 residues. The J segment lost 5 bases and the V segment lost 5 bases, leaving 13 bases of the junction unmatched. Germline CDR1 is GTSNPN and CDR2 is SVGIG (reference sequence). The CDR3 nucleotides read TGTGCCTGGCATACGGGAGGGCCTCCAGAGACCGGGGAGCTGTTTTTT. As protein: CAWHTGGPPETGELFF.

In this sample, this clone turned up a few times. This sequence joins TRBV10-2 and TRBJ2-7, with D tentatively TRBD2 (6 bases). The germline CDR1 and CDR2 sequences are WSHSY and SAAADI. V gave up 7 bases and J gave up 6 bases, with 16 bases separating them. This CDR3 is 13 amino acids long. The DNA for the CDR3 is TGCGCCAGCATCGACGGGGGAGCCGGCGAGCAGTACTTC. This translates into CASIDGGAGEQYF.